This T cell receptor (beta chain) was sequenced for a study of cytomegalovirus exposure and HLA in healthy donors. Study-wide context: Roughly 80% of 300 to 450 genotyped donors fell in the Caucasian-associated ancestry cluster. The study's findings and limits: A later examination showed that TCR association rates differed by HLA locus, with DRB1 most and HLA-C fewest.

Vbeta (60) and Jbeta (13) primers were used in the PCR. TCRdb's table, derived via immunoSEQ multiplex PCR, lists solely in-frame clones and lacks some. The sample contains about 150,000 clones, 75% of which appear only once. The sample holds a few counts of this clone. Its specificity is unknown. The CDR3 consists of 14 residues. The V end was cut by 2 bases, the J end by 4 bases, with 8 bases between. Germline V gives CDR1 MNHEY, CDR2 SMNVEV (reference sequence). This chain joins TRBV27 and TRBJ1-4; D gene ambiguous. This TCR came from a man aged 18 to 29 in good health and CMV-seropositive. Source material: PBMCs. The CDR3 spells CASSLIRGNEKLFF. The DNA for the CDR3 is TGTGCCAGCAGTTTAATCCGGGGTAATGAAAAACTGTTTTTT.